This T cell receptor beta chain was identified during a study of cytomegalovirus exposure and HLA in healthy donors. TCRdb's copy holds only in-frame clones and misses some; the assay was immunoSEQ multiplex PCR. The table shows some 140,000 clones, with approximately 82% occurring only once. Study observations and caveats: The study recorded around 160 TCR beta chains that were cytomegalovirus-associated. With high specificity and sensitivity, the classifier reportedly diagnosed cytomegalovirus status.

An approximately 130-subject validation cohort, separate from the approximately 610-subject first cohort, supplied the donors. The CDR3 contains 15 residues. Trimming took 4 bases from V and 4 from J; bases not matched to a gene: 8. Germline-derived CDR1 and CDR2 are SGHRS and YFSETQ. Concerning this clone itself: Its antigen is unidentified.

The origin of this receptor is a man aged 25-45 years in good health and CMV-seropositive. V gene TRBV5-1 combines with J gene TRBJ2-1, with 7 bases that match TRBD2. What was sequenced was PBMCs. The CDR3 region has the DNA TGCGCCAGCAGCGGCCGTGCGGGGGAATACAATGAGCAGTTCTTC. Translating it yields CASSGRAGEYNEQFF.